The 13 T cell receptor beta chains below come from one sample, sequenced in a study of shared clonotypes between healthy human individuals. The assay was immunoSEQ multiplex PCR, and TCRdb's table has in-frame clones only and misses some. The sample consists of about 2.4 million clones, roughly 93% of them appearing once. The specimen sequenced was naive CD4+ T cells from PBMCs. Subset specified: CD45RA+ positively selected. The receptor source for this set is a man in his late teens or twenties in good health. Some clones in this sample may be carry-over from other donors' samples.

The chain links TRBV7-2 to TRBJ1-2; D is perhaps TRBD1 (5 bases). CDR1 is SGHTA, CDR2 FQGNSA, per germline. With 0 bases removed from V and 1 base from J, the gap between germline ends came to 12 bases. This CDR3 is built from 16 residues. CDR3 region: CASSLARQGGNYGYTF. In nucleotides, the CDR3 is TGTGCCAGCAGCTTAGCTCGCCAGGGTGGTAACTATGGCTACACCTTC. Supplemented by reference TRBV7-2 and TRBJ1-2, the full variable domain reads GAGVSQSPSNKVTEKGKDVELRCDPISGHTALYWYRQSLGQGLEFLIYFQGNSAPDKSGLPSDRFSAERTGGSVSTLTIQRTQQEDSAVYLCASSLARQGGNYGYTFGSGTRLTVV.

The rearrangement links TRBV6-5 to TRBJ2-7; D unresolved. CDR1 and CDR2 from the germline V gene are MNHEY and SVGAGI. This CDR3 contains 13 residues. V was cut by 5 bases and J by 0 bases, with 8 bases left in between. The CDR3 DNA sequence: TGTGCCAGCAGTCCCGCCGGCTCCTACGAGCAGTACTTC. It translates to CASSPAGSYEQYF.

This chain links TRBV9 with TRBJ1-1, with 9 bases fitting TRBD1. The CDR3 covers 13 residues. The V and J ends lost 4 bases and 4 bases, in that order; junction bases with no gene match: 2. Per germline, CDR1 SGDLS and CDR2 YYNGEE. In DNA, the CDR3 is TGTGCCAGCAGCCGGACAGGGGCCACTGAAGCTTTCTTT. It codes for CASSRTGATEAFF.

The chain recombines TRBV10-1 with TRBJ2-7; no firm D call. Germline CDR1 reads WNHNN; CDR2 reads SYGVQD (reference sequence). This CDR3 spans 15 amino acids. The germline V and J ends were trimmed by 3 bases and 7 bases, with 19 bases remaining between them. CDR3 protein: CASSEGYQLPREQYF. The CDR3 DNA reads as TGCGCCAGCAGTGAAGGCTACCAGCTACCTAGGGAGCAGTACTTC.

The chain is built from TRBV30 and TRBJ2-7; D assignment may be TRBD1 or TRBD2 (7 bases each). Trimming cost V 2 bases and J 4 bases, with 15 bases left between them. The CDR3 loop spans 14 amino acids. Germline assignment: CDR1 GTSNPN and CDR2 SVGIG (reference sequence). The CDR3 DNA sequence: TGTGCCTGGAGTCCCCCAGGGGGGGCGTACGAGCAGTACTTC. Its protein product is CAWSPPGGAYEQYF.

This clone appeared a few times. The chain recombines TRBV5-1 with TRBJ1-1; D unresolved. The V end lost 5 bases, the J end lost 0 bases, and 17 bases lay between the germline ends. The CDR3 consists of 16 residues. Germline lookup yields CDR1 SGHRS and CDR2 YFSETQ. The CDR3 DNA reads TGCGCCAGCAGACTGGAGTACGGTGGGGTGAACACTGAAGCTTTCTTT. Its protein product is CASRLEYGGVNTEAFF.

Written as DNA, the CDR3 is TGTGCCAGCAGTTCTACCACAGGTCCAGAGGGCGAGCAGTACTTC. Translated, it gives CASSSTTGPEGEQYF. The chain joins TRBV5-4 to TRBJ2-7; D might be TRBD1 or TRBD2, each matching 5 bases. Looked up from germline, CDR1 is SGHNT and CDR2 is YYREEE (reference sequence). The CDR3 consists of 15 residues. Between the trimmed V and J ends, which lost 5 bases and 6 bases, there was a span of 21 bases.

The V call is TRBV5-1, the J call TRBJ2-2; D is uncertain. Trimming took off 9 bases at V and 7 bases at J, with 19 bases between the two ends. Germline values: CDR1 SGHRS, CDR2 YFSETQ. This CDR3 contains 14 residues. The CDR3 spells CATLDAGPVGELFF. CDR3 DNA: TGCGCCACCCTCGACGCCGGTCCGGTCGGGGAGCTGTTTTTT.

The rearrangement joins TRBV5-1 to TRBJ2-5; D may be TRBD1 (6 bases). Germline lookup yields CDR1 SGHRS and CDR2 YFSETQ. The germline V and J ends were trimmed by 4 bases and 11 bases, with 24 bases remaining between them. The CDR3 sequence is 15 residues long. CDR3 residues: CASSPTGTTLSEQYF. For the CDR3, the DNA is TGCGCCAGCAGCCCAACCGGGACAACCCTCTCTGAGCAGTACTTC.

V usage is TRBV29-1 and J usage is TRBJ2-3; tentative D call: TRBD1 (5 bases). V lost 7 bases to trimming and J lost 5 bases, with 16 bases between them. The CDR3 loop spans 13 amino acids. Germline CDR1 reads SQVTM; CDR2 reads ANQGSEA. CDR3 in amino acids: CSAQGAGRDTQYF. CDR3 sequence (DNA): TGCAGCGCCCAGGGCGCAGGGCGAGATACGCAGTATTTT.

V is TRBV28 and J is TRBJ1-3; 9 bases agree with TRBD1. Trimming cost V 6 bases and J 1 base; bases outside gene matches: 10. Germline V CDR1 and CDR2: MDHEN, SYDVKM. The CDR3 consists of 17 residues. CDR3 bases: TGTGCCAGCAGACTAATCCCGGGACAGGGATCTGGAAACACCATATATTTT. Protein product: CASRLIPGQGSGNTIYF.

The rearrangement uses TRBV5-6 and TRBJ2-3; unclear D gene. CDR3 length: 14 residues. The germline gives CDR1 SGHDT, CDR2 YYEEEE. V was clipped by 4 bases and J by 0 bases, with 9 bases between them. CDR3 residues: CASSPVSSTDTQYF. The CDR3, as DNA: TGTGCCAGCAGCCCGGTTAGTAGCACAGATACGCAGTATTTT.

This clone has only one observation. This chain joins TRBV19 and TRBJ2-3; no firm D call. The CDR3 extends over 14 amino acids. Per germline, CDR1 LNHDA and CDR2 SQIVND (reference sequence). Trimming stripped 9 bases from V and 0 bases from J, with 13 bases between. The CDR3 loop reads CASARTASTDTQYF. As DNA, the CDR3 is TGTGCCAGCGCTAGGACGGCCAGCACAGATACGCAGTATTTT.